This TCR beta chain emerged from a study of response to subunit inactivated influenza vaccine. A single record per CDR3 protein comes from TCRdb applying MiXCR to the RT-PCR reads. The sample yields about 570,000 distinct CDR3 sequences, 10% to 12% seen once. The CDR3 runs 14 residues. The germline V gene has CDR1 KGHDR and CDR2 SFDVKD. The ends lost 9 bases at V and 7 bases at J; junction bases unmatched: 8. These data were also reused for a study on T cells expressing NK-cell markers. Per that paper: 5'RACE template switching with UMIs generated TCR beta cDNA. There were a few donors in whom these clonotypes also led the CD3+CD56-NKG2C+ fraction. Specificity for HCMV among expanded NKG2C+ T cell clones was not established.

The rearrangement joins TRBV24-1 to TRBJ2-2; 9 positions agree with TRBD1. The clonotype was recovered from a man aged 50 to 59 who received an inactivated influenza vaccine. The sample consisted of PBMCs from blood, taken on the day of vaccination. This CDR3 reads CATARDREVGELFF. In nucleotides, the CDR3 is TGTGCCACCGCCCGGGACAGGGAGGTCGGGGAGCTGTTTTTT.